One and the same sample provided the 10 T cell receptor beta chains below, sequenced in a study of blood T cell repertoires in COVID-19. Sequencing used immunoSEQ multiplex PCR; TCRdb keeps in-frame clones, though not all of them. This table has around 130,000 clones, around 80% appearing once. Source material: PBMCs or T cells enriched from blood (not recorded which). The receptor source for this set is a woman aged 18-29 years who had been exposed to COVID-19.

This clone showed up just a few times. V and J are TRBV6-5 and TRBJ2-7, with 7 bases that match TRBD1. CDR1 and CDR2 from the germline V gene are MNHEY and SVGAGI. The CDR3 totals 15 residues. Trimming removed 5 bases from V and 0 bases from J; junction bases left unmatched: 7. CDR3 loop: CASSPWDRNSYEQYF. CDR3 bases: TGTGCCAGCAGTCCATGGGACAGAAACTCCTACGAGCAGTACTTC.

The CDR3 spells CASSLGGGRRNEQFF. In DNA form, the CDR3 reads TGTGCCAGCAGCTTAGGGGGCGGGAGGAGAAATGAGCAGTTCTTC. V and J are TRBV5-4 and TRBJ2-1; weak D call: TRBD2 (8 bases). Germline values: CDR1 SGHNT, CDR2 YYREEE (reference sequence). The V and J ends lost 2 bases and 7 bases respectively, with 16 bases between them. The CDR3 has 15 residues.

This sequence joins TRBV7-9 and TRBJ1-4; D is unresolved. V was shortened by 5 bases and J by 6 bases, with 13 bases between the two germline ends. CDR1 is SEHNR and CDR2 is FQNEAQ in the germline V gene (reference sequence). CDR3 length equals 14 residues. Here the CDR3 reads CASSTTSTDEKLFF. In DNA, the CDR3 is TGTGCCAGCAGCACGACATCTACGGATGAAAAACTGTTTTTT.

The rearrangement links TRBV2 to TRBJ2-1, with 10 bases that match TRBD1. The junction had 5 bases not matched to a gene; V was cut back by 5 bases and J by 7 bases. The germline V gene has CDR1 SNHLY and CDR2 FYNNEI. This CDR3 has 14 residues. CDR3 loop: CASSRDRGGNEQFF. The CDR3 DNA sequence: TGTGCCAGCAGTCGGGACAGGGGTGGGAATGAGCAGTTCTTC.

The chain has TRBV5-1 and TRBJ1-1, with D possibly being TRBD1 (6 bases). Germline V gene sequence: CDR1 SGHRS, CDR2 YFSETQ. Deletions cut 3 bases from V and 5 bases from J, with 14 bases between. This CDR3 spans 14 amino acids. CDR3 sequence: CASSSHRVGTEAFF. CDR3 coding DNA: TGCGCCAGCAGCTCCCACAGGGTGGGGACTGAAGCTTTCTTT.

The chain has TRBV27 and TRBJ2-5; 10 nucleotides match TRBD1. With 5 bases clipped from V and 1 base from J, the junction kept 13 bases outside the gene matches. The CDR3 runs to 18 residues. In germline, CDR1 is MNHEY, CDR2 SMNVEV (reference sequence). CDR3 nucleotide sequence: TGTGCCAGCAGTCCACCTCCACGACAGGGGGCTGGCCAAGAGACCCAGTACTTC. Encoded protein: CASSPPPRQGAGQETQYF.

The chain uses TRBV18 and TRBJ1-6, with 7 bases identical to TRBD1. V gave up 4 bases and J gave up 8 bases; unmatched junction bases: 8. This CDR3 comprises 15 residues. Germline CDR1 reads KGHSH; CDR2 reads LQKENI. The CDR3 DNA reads TGTGCCAGCTCACTCCTCGACAGGGCCGATTCACCCCTCCACTTT. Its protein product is CASSLLDRADSPLHF.

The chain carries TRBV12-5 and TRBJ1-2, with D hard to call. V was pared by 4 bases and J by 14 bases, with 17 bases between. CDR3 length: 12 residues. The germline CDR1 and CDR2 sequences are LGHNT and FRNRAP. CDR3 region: CASGSFSLGWTF. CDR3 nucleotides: TGTGCTAGTGGTTCGTTCTCCTTGGGCTGGACCTTC.

The CDR3 region is CASSFGPGELFF. In DNA, the CDR3 is TGTGCCAGCAGTTTTGGCCCCGGGGAGCTGTTTTTT. The chain carries TRBV28 and TRBJ2-2; no clear D gene. Germline CDR1 MDHEN, CDR2 SYDVKM. The length of the CDR3 is 12 residues. Deletions cut 3 bases from V and 6 bases from J, with 5 bases between.

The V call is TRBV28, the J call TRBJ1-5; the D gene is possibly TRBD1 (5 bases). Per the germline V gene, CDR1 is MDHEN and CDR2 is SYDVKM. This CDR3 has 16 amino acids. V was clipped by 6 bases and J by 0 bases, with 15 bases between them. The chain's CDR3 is CASRGGYRRSNQPQHF. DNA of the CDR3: TGTGCCAGCAGGGGGGGGTACAGACGTAGCAATCAGCCCCAGCATTTT.